The 17 T cell receptor beta chains listed next were all sequenced from one sample in a study of T cell clusters in autoimmune cytopenias (dated 2019 in TCRdb). Per sample, roughly 240 ng of peripheral blood genomic DNA, 30,000 to 40,000 genome equivalents, was used for TRB amplification. TCRdb records Illumina MiSeq as the sequencer. TRB rearrangements were amplified by multiplex PCR following a touch-down protocol, with the TRB-A and TRB-B primer pools mixed in one tube. Each CDR3 protein sequence appears as one entry after TCRdb reprocessed the reads, and no DNA is included. This sample's listing comprises about 6,400 distinct CDR3 sequences. The ten largest clones represent around 59% of the sample. The sample was also linked to a second study, of T cell repertoires in aging, cancer and after chemotherapy.

The sequenced material came from peripheral blood. The source of these receptors is a human donor in good health.

This chain links TRBV6-5 with TRBJ1-4; there is no DNA to check the TCRdb D call of TRBD1. Per germline, CDR1 MNHEY and CDR2 SVGAGI. CDR3 length: 13 residues. CDR3 sequence reads: CASSLRAGEKLFF.

This clonotype shows up as medium-sized by frequency. This chain links TRBV29-1 with TRBJ2-7; TCRdb calls TRBD2, which cannot be checked without DNA. The CDR3 sequence is 13 residues long. Germline CDR1 SQVTM, CDR2 ANQGSEA. This CDR3 is CSASSGRAGEQYF.

The rearrangement links TRBV7-9 to TRBJ2-5; TCRdb lists TRBD1, though no DNA is available to test this call. The CDR3 is 14 amino acids. CDR1 and CDR2 (germline): SEHNR, FQNEAQ (reference sequence). Here the CDR3 reads CASSTAGGVRTQYF.

This rearrangement joins TRBV10-3 to TRBJ2-5; TCRdb returns TRBD1, unconfirmable since there is no DNA. The CDR3 spans 13 residues. Germline CDR1 reads ENHRY; CDR2 reads SYGVKD. The chain's CDR3 is CAISDRGQETQYF.

The chain uses TRBV5-4 and TRBJ2-5; TCRdb designates TRBD2, a call that cannot be tested without DNA. The germline gives CDR1 SGHNT, CDR2 YYREEE (reference sequence). CDR3 size: 15 residues. The chain's CDR3 is CASRPTGLAQETQYF.

The CDR3 sequence is CASSEIAGGGETQYF. The chain carries TRBV6-1 and TRBJ2-5; TCRdb reports TRBD2, a call that lacks DNA to check it against. The CDR3 is 15 amino acids. Per germline, CDR1 MNHNS and CDR2 SASEGT.

This chain joins TRBV5-4 and TRBJ2-1. The CDR3 contains 18 residues. Germline V CDR1 and CDR2: SGHNT, YYREEE (reference sequence). The CDR3 loop is CASSSTRTSWSSYNEQFF.

V is TRBV6-2 or TRBV6-3 and J is TRBJ1-2. Germline values: CDR1 MNHEY, CDR2 SVGEGT. CDR3 length: 13 amino acids. CDR3 sequence: CASSPFLTYGYTF.

The chain employs TRBV27 and TRBJ2-7; TCRdb picks TRBD1, but there is no DNA to check that call. The germline V gene has CDR1 MNHEY and CDR2 SMNVEV (reference sequence). This CDR3 is 16 amino acids long. The CDR3 loop reads CASSLTSGVQGYEQYF.

The CDR3 protein is CASSMGNYGSYGYTF. The rearrangement uses TRBV19 and TRBJ1-2. Germline lookup yields CDR1 LNHDA and CDR2 SQIVND (reference sequence). The CDR3 contains 15 residues.

The J gene is TRBJ1-3, the V gene TRBV30. Per the germline V gene, CDR1 is GTSNPN and CDR2 is SVGIG (reference sequence). This CDR3 comprises 13 residues. Here the CDR3 reads CARYSVMGNTIYF.

The J gene is TRBJ2-7, the V gene TRBV5-5; TCRdb designates TRBD1, a call that cannot be tested without DNA. The germline CDR1 and CDR2 sequences are SGHKS and YYEKEE (reference sequence). This CDR3 is built from 14 residues. The CDR3 is CASSLGGASYEQYF.

The chain has TRBV19 and TRBJ2-1; TCRdb's D call of TRBD2 is untestable without DNA. Germline V gives CDR1 LNHDA, CDR2 SQIVND (reference sequence). The length of the CDR3 is 17 residues. The CDR3 region is CASSGTRDRGSYNEQFF. Looking up the rest from reference TRBV19 and TRBJ2-1 gives the full variable domain: DGGITQSPKYLFRKEGQNVTLSCEQNLNHDAMYWYRQDPGQGLRLIYYSQIVNDFQKGDIAEGYSVSREKKESFPLTVTSAQKNPTAFYLCASSGTRDRGSYNEQFFGPGTRLTVL.

The chain carries TRBV7-2 and TRBJ2-2; TCRdb lists TRBD2, though no DNA is available to test this call. Looked up from germline, CDR1 is SGHTA and CDR2 is FQGNSA. The CDR3 runs to 17 residues. The CDR3 sequence is CASSFAPSGILTGELFF.

The genes are TRBV19 and TRBJ1-5; TCRdb lists TRBD1, though no DNA is available to test this call. The CDR3 consists of 15 residues. Per germline, CDR1 LNHDA and CDR2 SQIVND (reference sequence). The chain's CDR3 is CASSIYEGGSEPQHF.

This chain links TRBV30 with TRBJ2-3; TCRdb selects TRBD2, and the lack of DNA leaves this call unchecked. CDR1 and CDR2 (germline): GTSNPN, SVGIG (reference sequence). This CDR3 is built from 16 residues. CDR3 sequence reads: CAWTGTSGRLDGTQYF.

The chain uses TRBV29-1 and TRBJ1-2; TCRdb names TRBD1, which stays unverified in the absence of DNA. Germline loops: CDR1 SQVTM, CDR2 ANQGSEA. The CDR3 covers 12 residues. The CDR3 spells CSAKTGGFGYTF.